One T cell receptor beta chain is described in this entry. What it recognizes is unknown. Assays were performed on some 9.2 x 10^4 TCR templates per sample. Repertoires were generated with immunoSEQ multiplex PCR, while TCRdb's copy carries only in-frame clones and drops some. Altogether 45,000 to 50,000 clones are present, 87% being singletons, with the ten largest covering about 0.35%. Trimming pared 3 bases from V and 10 bases from J, leaving 13 bases between. This CDR3 spans 13 amino acids. CDR1 is LNHDA and CDR2 is SQIVND in the germline V gene (reference sequence). This specimen belongs to a study of siplizumab effects on memory and regulatory T cells. Findings of the study overall: Proliferating Tregs in siplizumab cultures were never verified as suppressive. Mapping to unstimulated subsets was achieved for only a minor fraction of alloreactive clones.

This rearrangement joins TRBV19 to TRBJ2-1; the D gene could be TRBD1 or TRBD2 (5 bases each). Sequenced: naive CD8+ T cells sorted from blood. This sequence was found in a human donor in good health. CDR3 protein: CASSMNVGTEQFF. CDR3 sequence (DNA): TGTGCCAGTAGTATGAACGTAGGGACGGAGCAGTTCTTC.